The entry below gives a single TCR beta chain sequence along with its context. Its antigen is unknown. TCRdb redid the calling of the 5' RACE reads with MiXCR, one entry per CDR3 protein. The sample holds some 600,000 distinct CDR3 sequences, 15% to 20% seen once. The CDR3 consists of 14 residues. CDR1 DFQATT and CDR2 SNEGSKA come from the germline V gene (reference sequence). J was trimmed by 0 bases and V by 6 bases; bases with no gene match: 7. This sample was taken from a study of T-cell memory formation after mild COVID-19. General study results and limits: Contracting clones localized mainly to CM and EM when CD4+ and mainly to EMRA when CD8+.

The receptor was derived from an adult woman who had mild COVID-19 (a few samples of this study predate the infection). Cell type and time point are not known. The chain is built from TRBV20-1 and TRBJ2-7; TRBD1 aligns across 8 bases. Sequencing was performed on PBMCs or a T cell subset sorted from them (not recorded which). In DNA, the CDR3 is TGCAGTGCGCAACAGGGGGATTTCTCCTACGAGCAGTACTTC. This codes for CSAQQGDFSYEQYF.